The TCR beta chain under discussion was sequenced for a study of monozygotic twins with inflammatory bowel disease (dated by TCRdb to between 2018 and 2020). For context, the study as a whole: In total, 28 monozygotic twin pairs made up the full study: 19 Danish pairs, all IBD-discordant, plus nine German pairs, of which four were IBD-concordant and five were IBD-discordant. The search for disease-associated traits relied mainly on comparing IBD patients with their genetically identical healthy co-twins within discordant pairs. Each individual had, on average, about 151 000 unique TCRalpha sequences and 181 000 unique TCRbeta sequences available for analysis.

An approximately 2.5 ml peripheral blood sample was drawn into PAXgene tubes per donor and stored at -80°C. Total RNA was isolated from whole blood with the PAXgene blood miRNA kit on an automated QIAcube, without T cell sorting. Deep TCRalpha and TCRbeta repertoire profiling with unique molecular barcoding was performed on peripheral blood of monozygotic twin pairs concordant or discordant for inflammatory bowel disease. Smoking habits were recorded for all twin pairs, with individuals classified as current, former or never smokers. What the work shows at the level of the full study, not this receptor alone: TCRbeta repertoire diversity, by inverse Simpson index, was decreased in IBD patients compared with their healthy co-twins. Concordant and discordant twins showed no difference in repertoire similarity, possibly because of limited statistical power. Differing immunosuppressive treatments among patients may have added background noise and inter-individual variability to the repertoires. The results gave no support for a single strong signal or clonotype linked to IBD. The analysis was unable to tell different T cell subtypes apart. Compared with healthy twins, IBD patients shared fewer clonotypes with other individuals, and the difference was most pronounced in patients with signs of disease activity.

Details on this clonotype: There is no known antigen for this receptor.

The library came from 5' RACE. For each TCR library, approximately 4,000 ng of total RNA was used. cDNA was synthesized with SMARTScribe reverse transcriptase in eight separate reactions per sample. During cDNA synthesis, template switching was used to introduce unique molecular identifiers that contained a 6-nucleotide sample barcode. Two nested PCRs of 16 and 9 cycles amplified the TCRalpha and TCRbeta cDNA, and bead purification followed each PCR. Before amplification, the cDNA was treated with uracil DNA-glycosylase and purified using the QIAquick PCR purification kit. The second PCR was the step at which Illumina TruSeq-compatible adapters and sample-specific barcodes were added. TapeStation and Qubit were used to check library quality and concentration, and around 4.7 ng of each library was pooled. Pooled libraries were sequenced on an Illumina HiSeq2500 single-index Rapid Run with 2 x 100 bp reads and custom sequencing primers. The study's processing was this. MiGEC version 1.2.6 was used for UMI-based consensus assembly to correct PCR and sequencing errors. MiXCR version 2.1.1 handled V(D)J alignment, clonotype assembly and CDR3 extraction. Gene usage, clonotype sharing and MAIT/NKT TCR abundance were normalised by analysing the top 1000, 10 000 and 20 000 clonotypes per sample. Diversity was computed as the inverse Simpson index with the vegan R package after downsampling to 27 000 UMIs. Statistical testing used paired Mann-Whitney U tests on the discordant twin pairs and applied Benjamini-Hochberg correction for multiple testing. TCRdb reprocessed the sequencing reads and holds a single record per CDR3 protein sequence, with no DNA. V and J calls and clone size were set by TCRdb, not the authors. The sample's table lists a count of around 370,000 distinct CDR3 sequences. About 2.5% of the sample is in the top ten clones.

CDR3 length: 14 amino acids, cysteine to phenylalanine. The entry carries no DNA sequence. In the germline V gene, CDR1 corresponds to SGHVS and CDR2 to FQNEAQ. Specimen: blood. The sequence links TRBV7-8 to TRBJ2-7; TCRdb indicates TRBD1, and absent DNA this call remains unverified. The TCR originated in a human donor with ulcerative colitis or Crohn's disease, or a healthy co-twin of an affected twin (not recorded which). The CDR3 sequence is CASSPRDTSYEQYF.